Shown below are 24 T cell receptor beta chains from a single sample sequenced in a study of shared clonotypes between healthy human individuals. Sequenced by immunoSEQ multiplex PCR; TCRdb stores in-frame clones only, minus some. The sample holds some 2.1 million clones, roughly 96% seen once. The material sequenced was naive CD4+ T cells sorted from blood. Subset described: CD45RA+ positively selected. These receptors came from a man aged 18 to 30 in good health.

V and J are TRBV5-7 and TRBJ1-4, with D perhaps matching TRBD1 (6 bases). TRBV5-7 is identified as an open reading frame with a role that is uncertain. Between the trimmed V and J ends, which lost 2 bases and 7 bases, there was a span of 12 bases. The CDR3 has 14 amino acids. The CDR3 is CASSFTGITEKLFF. CDR3 DNA: TGTGCCAGCAGCTTCACAGGGATCACTGAAAAACTGTTTTTT.

The rearrangement links TRBV11-3 to TRBJ2-7, with 7 bases identical to TRBD2. This CDR3 contains 15 residues. From germline, CDR1 is SGHNT and CDR2 YENEEA. Written as DNA, the CDR3 is TGTGCTAACCTGGGGGGGGAAGACCACTCGCACGAGCAGTACTTC. Its protein is CANLGGEDHSHEQYF.

J is TRBJ2-7 and V is TRBV18; tentatively, D is TRBD1 (6 bases). In germline, CDR1 is KGHSH, CDR2 LQKENI. This CDR3 is built from 14 residues. V lost 1 base to trimming and J lost 3 bases, with 10 bases between them. CDR3 nucleotide sequence: TGTGCCAGCTCACCACACCGGGACATCTACGAGCAGTACTTC. Protein: CASSPHRDIYEQYF.

The gene calls are TRBV19 and TRBJ1-5; D gene unclear. The germline V gene encodes CDR1 LNHDA and CDR2 SQIVND (reference sequence). The CDR3 covers 13 residues. Deletions cut 3 bases from V and 10 bases from J, with 13 bases between. This CDR3 reads CASSITAGKPQHF. For the CDR3, the DNA is TGTGCCAGTAGTATCACGGCAGGCAAACCCCAGCATTTT.

In regard to this clone: The junction departs from germline at one end; a sequencing error may be responsible. The chain links TRBV7-7 to TRBJ2-1; maybe TRBD1 (6 bases). Germline lookup yields CDR1 SSHAT and CDR2 FNYEAQ (reference sequence). The CDR3 spans 13 residues. The CDR3 protein is CASSLGRGGEQFF. The CDR3 DNA is TGTGCTAGCAGCTTAGGCAGGGGCGGTGAGCAGTTCTTC.

The chain combines TRBV7-2 with TRBJ2-7; D uncertain. The length of the CDR3 is 17 residues. In germline, CDR1 is SGHTA, CDR2 FQGNSA. V lost 1 base, J lost 3 bases, and 19 bases lay in between. The CDR3 protein is CASSLVAVTQKNYEQYF. The CDR3 DNA reads as TGTGCCAGCAGCTTAGTGGCAGTGACTCAAAAAAACTACGAGCAGTACTTC.

The count of this clone is one. This chain links TRBV19 with TRBJ2-5; TRBD2 is a possible D gene (5 bases). The ends were cut back, 1 base at V and 5 bases at J, with 14 bases in the middle. In germline, CDR1 is LNHDA, CDR2 SQIVND (reference sequence). The CDR3 totals 15 residues. The DNA of the CDR3 is TGTGCCAGTAGTATAGGGACTTCACCACGGGAGACCCAGTACTTC. Its protein is CASSIGTSPRETQYF. The whole variable domain, remainder taken from reference TRBV19 and TRBJ2-5, is DGGITQSPKYLFRKEGQNVTLSCEQNLNHDAMYWYRQDPGQGLRLIYYSQIVNDFQKGDIAEGYSVSREKKESFPLTVTSAQKNPTAFYLCASSIGTSPRETQYFGPGTRLLVL.

The chain has TRBV5-1 and TRBJ1-2; 8 bases agree with TRBD1. This CDR3 comprises 14 residues. The germline V gene encodes CDR1 SGHRS and CDR2 YFSETQ. The V and J ends lost 4 bases and 1 base, in that order; junction bases with no gene match: 3. The CDR3 DNA follows: TGCGCCAGCAGCGCGGGACAGGTTAACTATGGCTACACCTTC. As protein: CASSAGQVNYGYTF.

The gene calls are TRBV28 and TRBJ2-5; D is uncertain. This CDR3 has 13 amino acids. With 7 bases removed from V and 2 bases from J, the gap between germline ends came to 11 bases. Germline lookup yields CDR1 MDHEN and CDR2 SYDVKM. CDR3 in amino acids: CASTKGGQETQYF. The DNA of the CDR3 is TGTGCCAGCACCAAGGGTGGGCAAGAGACCCAGTACTTC.

The chain carries TRBV5-4 and TRBJ2-5; 12 bases line up with TRBD2. The germline V gene has CDR1 SGHNT and CDR2 YYREEE (reference sequence). The V gene end was trimmed by 1 base and the J gene end by 6 bases; junction bases not matched to a gene: 7. The CDR3 totals 16 residues. CDR3 residues: CASSLFLAGGRKTQYF. The CDR3 bases are TGTGCCAGCAGCTTGTTCCTAGCGGGAGGGAGGAAGACCCAGTACTTC. Filled out from reference TRBV5-4 and TRBJ2-5, the complete variable domain reads ETGVTQSPTHLIKTRGQQVTLRCSSQSGHNTVSWYQQALGQGPQFIFQYYREEENGRGNFPPRFSGLQFPNYSSELNVNALELDDSALYLCASSLFLAGGRKTQYFGPGTRLLVL.

On this clone itself: This sample also contains other DNA sequences that code for the same CDR3. The genes are TRBV11-2 and TRBJ1-1; D not resolved. The germline V gene encodes CDR1 SGHAT and CDR2 FQNNGV. The V and J ends lost 2 bases and 5 bases respectively, with 3 bases between them. The CDR3 totals 11 residues. CDR3 in DNA: TGTGCCAGCAGCTTACGGACTGAAGCTTTCTTT. This codes for CASSLRTEAFF.

V usage is TRBV5-1 and J usage is TRBJ2-1; 13 bases are a match to TRBD2. This CDR3 region has 14 residues. Germline V lookup: CDR1 SGHRS, CDR2 YFSETQ. J lost 10 bases, V lost 5 bases, and 6 bases had no gene match. The DNA of the CDR3 is TGCGCCAGCAGGACCGGGACTAGCGGGGAAGAGCAGTTCTTC. As protein: CASRTGTSGEEQFF.

The CDR3 sequence: CASSSIQGGSGYTF. DNA for the CDR3: TGTGCCAGCAGCTCAATCCAGGGGGGGTCTGGCTACACCTTC. The V gene is TRBV9, the J gene TRBJ1-2; TRBD1 matches 7 bases. V lost 4 bases and J lost 7; bases outside the gene matches: 10. This CDR3 contains 14 residues. Germline CDR1 is SGDLS and CDR2 is YYNGEE.

J is TRBJ1-2 and V is TRBV5-6; 8 bases are shared with TRBD1. The CDR3 spans 15 residues. V lost 0 bases to trimming and J lost 8 bases; unmatched junction nucleotides: 9. Germline values: CDR1 SGHDT, CDR2 YYEEEE. In DNA form, the CDR3 reads TGTGCCAGCAGCTTGGGTGGACAGGGTTTCCGAGGCTACACCTTC. Protein: CASSLGGQGFRGYTF. The whole variable domain, remainder taken from reference TRBV5-6 and TRBJ1-2, is DAGVTQSPTHLIKTRGQQVTLRCSPKSGHDTVSWYQQALGQGPQFIFQYYEEEERQRGNFPDRFSGHQFPNYSSELNVNALLLGDSALYLCASSLGGQGFRGYTFGSGTRLTVV.

The chain links TRBV19 to TRBJ2-3; the match to TRBD2 covers 7 bases. The V segment lost 7 bases and the J segment 1 base; nucleotides outside the gene matches: 5. CDR3 length equals 14 residues. Germline assignment: CDR1 LNHDA and CDR2 SQIVND (reference sequence). CDR3 sequence reads: CASTWGGGTDTQYF. Here the CDR3 DNA reads TGTGCCAGTACCTGGGGAGGGGGCACAGATACGCAGTATTTT.

This clone occurred a few times. The genes are TRBV5-1 and TRBJ2-1; 8 bases are a match to TRBD2. Germline CDR1 and CDR2: SGHRS and YFSETQ. There are 16 residues in the CDR3. After removal of 0 bases from V and 2 bases from J, the junction contained 4 bases not matched to a gene. The DNA for the CDR3 is TGCGCCAGCAGCTTGGTGAGCGGGAGACCCTACAATGAGCAGTTCTTC. Amino acid sequence: CASSLVSGRPYNEQFF. Full variable domain (outside the CDR3, taken from reference TRBV5-1 and TRBJ2-1): KAGVTQTPRYLIKTRGQQVTLSCSPISGHRSVSWYQQTPGQGLQFLFEYFSETQRNKGNFPGRFSGRQFSNSRSEMNVSTLELGDSALYLCASSLVSGRPYNEQFFGPGTRLTVL.

The chain is built from TRBV2 and TRBJ2-7; 8 positions match TRBD1. Germline V CDR1 and CDR2: SNHLY, FYNNEI. The trim removed 6 bases at V and 0 bases at J, leaving 4 bases unmatched. The CDR3 contains 14 residues. The CDR3 region is CASSRGPSSYEQYF. The DNA for the CDR3 is TGTGCCAGCAGCAGGGGGCCGAGCTCCTACGAGCAGTACTTC.

The table lists this clone with a count of one. This chain joins TRBV2 and TRBJ2-1; 9 bases fit TRBD1. Germline-derived CDR1 and CDR2 are SNHLY and FYNNEI. The CDR3 sequence is 18 residues long. Trimming removed 4 bases from V and 4 bases from J; junction bases left unmatched: 14. CDR3 sequence: CASSGESKQGARYNEQFF. The CDR3, as DNA: TGTGCCAGCAGTGGAGAGAGCAAACAGGGGGCCCGATACAATGAGCAGTTCTTC. The variable domain in full, completed from reference TRBV2 and TRBJ2-1, reads EPEVTQTPSHQVTQMGQEVILRCVPISNHLYFYWYRQILGQKVEFLVSFYNNEISEKSEIFDDQFSVERPDGSNFTLKIRSTKLEDSAMYFCASSGESKQGARYNEQFFGPGTRLTVL.

The chain links TRBV29-1 to TRBJ2-2, with TRBD2 matching over 14 bases. Germline CDR1 is SQVTM and CDR2 is ANQGSEA. This CDR3 has 15 amino acids. The V segment lost 7 bases and the J segment 5 bases; nucleotides outside the gene matches: 6. CDR3 sequence (DNA): TGCAGCGGGGGACTAGCGGGAGTAGGGACCGGGGAGCTGTTTTTT. Its protein is CSGGLAGVGTGELFF.

This chain uses TRBV5-4 with TRBJ2-7, with a weak D call TRBD1 (5 bases). V was shortened by 4 bases and J by 2 bases, with 16 bases between the two germline ends. The CDR3 consists of 15 residues. In germline, CDR1 is SGHNT, CDR2 YYREEE (reference sequence). DNA of the CDR3: TGTGCCAGCAGCCCAAAACAGGCTCATCCCTACGAGCAGTACTTC. The encoded protein is CASSPKQAHPYEQYF.

This clone has just a few counts. V gene TRBV7-2 combines with J gene TRBJ2-3; the match to TRBD2 covers 9 bases. The ends lost 7 bases at V and 9 bases at J; junction bases unmatched: 11. Germline V gene lookup returns CDR1 SGHTA and CDR2 FQGNSA. CDR3 size: 14 residues. The CDR3 DNA is TGTGCCAGCACCCCGGGGACTAGCCCACCAACGCAGTATTTT. It encodes CASTPGTSPPTQYF.

This chain uses TRBV6-1 with TRBJ2-7; 7 bases match TRBD1. This CDR3 is built from 11 residues. Germline loops: CDR1 MNHNS, CDR2 SASEGT. V lost 6 bases and J lost 12; bases outside the gene matches: 8. CDR3 amino acids: CASRTTGERYF. CDR3 in DNA: TGTGCCAGCAGGACAACAGGGGAACGGTACTTC.

The V gene is TRBV19, the J gene TRBJ1-6; D is unclear. CDR3 size: 15 residues. V was clipped by 4 bases and J by 6 bases, with 13 bases between them. Germline CDR1 is LNHDA and CDR2 is SQIVND (reference sequence). CDR3 DNA: TGTGCCAGTAGTAAAGACACGCAAGGTAATTCACCCCTCCACTTT. As protein: CASSKDTQGNSPLHF.

The chain carries TRBV29-1 and TRBJ2-1; 9 bases are shared with TRBD1. This CDR3 comprises 13 residues. After removal of 4 bases from V and 5 bases from J, the junction contained 3 bases not matched to a gene. Germline lookup yields CDR1 SQVTM and CDR2 ANQGSEA. CDR3 DNA: TGCAGCGTTGGTGGGACAGGGAACAATGAGCAGTTCTTC. Encoded protein: CSVGGTGNNEQFF.